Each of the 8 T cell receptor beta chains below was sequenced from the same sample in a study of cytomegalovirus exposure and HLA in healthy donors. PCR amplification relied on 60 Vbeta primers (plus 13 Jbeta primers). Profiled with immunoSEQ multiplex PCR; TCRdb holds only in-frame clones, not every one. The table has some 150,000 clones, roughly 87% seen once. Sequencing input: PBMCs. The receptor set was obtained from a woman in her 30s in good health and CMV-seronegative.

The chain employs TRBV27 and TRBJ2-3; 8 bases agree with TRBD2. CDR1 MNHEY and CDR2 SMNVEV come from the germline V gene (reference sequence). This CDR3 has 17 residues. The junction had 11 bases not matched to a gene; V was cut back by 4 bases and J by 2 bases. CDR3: CASSSPPLAGLTDTQYF. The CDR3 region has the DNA TGTGCCAGCAGTTCACCCCCGCTAGCGGGTCTCACAGATACGCAGTATTTT.

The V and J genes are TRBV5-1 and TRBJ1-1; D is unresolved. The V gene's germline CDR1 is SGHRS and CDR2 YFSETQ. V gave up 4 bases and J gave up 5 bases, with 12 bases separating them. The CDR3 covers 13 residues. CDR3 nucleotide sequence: TGCGCCAGCAGCCTTCAGCGGGAAACTGAAGCTTTCTTT. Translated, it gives CASSLQRETEAFF.

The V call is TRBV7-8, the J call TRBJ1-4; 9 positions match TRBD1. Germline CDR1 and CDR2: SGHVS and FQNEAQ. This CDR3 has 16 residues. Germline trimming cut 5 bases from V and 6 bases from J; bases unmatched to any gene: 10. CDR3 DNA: TGTGCCAGCAGCACCGACCGGACAGGGGAGGATGAAAAACTGTTTTTT. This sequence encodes CASSTDRTGEDEKLFF.

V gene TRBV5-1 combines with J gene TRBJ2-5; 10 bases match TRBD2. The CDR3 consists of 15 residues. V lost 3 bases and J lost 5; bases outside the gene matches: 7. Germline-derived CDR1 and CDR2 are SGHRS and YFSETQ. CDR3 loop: CASSSSTSGAETQYF. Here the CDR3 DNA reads TGCGCCAGCAGCTCAAGCACTAGCGGGGCCGAGACCCAGTACTTC.

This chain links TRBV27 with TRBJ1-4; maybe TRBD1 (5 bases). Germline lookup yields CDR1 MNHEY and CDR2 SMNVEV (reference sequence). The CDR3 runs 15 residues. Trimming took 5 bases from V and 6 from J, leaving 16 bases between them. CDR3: CASSPQQADYEKLFF. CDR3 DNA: TGTGCCAGCAGTCCCCAACAGGCTGACTATGAAAAACTGTTTTTT.

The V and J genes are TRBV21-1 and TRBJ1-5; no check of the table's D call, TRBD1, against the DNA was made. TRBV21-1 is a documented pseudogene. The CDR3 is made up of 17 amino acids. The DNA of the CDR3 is TGTGCCAGCAGCCCCGGAGAGGACAACGAGTCGGTGGGGCCCCAGCATTTT. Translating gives CASSPGEDNESVGPQHF.

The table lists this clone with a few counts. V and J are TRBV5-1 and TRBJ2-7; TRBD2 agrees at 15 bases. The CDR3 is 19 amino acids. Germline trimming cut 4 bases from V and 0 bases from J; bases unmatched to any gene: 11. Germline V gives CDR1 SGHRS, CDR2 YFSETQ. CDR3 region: CASSAVGTSGRSGSYEQYF. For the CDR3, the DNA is TGCGCCAGCAGCGCCGTTGGGACTAGCGGGAGGTCGGGCTCCTACGAGCAGTACTTC. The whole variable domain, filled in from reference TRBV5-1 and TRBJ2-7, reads KAGVTQTPRYLIKTRGQQVTLSCSPISGHRSVSWYQQTPGQGLQFLFEYFSETQRNKGNFPGRFSGRQFSNSRSEMNVSTLELGDSALYLCASSAVGTSGRSGSYEQYFGPGTRLTVT.

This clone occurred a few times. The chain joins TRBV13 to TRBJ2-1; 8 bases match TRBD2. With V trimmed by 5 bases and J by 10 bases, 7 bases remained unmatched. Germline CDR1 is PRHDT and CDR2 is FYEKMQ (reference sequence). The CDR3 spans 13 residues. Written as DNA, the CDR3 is TGTGCCAGCAGCACAGGACTAGCTTGGGAGCAGTTCTTC. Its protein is CASSTGLAWEQFF.